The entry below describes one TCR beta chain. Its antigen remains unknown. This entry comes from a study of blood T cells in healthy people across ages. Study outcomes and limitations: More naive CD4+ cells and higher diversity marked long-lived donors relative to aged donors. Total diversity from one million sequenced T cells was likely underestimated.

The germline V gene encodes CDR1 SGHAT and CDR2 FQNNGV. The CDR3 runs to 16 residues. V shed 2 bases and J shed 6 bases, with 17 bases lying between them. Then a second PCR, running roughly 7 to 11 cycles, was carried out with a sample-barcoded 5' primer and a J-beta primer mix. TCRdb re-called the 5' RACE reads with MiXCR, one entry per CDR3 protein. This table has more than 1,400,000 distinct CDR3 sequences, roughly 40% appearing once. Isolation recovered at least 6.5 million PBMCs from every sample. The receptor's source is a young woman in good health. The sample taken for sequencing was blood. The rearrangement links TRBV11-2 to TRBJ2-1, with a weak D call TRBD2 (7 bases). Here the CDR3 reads CASSLFYGEGGNEQFF. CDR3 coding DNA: TGTGCCAGCAGCTTATTTTATGGGGAGGGGGGCAATGAGCAGTTCTTC.